The next 24 T cell receptor beta chains were all read from a single sample in a study of lymphopenia after photon versus proton radiotherapy. Here immunoSEQ multiplex PCR was the method, and the copy in TCRdb shows in-frame clones only, minus some. The table lists approximately 91,000 clones, 80% to 90% of them singletons. Sequencing was performed on peripheral blood, taken from a patient treated with proton-based radiotherapy. These receptors were taken from a man aged 55 to 70 with pancreatic cancer.

This sequence joins TRBV11-2 and TRBJ2-3; D gene ambiguous. The germline V gene encodes CDR1 SGHAT and CDR2 FQNNGV. Deletions cut 2 bases from V and 2 bases from J, with 14 bases between. The CDR3 contains 16 residues. CDR3 region: CASSLFSRAATDTQYF. DNA of the CDR3: TGTGCCAGCAGCTTATTTTCCCGCGCTGCCACAGATACGCAGTATTTT.

This clone was observed a handful of times. The chain joins TRBV5-1 to TRBJ2-2; 9 positions match TRBD1. The germline gives CDR1 SGHRS, CDR2 YFSETQ. The trim removed 1 base at V and 6 bases at J, leaving 7 bases unmatched. This CDR3 contains 16 residues. The CDR3 sequence: CASSLPFTGGPGELFF. The CDR3 nucleotides are TGCGCCAGCAGCTTGCCCTTTACAGGGGGCCCCGGGGAGCTGTTTTTT. Based on the CDR3 plus reference TRBV5-1 and TRBJ2-2, the full variable domain is KAGVTQTPRYLIKTRGQQVTLSCSPISGHRSVSWYQQTPGQGLQFLFEYFSETQRNKGNFPGRFSGRQFSNSRSEMNVSTLELGDSALYLCASSLPFTGGPGELFFGEGSRLTVL.

The rearrangement links TRBV11-2 to TRBJ2-5, with 7 bases matching TRBD1. Germline CDR1 is SGHAT and CDR2 is FQNNGV. With 3 bases clipped from V and 5 bases from J, the junction kept 9 bases outside the gene matches. The CDR3 spans 15 residues. In DNA, the CDR3 is TGTGCCAGCAGCTTCACTACAGGGGCCGGGGAGACCCAGTACTTC. Encoded protein: CASSFTTGAGETQYF.

The chain has TRBV5-3 and TRBJ2-5; 8 bases line up with TRBD1. TRBV5-3 is designated an ORF whose function remains uncertain. Trimming at V came to 4 bases and at J to 3 bases, leaving 5 bases not matched to a gene. CDR3 length equals 14 residues. CDR3: CARSADRGEETQYF. CDR3 DNA sequence: TGTGCCAGAAGCGCCGACAGGGGCGAAGAGACCCAGTACTTC.

This sequence joins TRBV7-2 and TRBJ1-4; 7 nucleotides match TRBD1. Unmatched junction bases numbered 12, after V lost 4 bases and J lost 7 bases. The length of the CDR3 is 16 residues. Germline CDR1 is SGHTA and CDR2 is FQGNSA. For the CDR3, the DNA is TGTGCCAGCAGCTCTACAAACAGGGGAAGGGGTGAAAAACTGTTTTTT. This codes for CASSSTNRGRGEKLFF.

J is TRBJ2-1 and V is TRBV7-8; 11 nucleotides align to TRBD2. V was clipped by 2 bases and J by 5 bases; unmatched bases: 11. This CDR3 contains 18 residues. Germline CDR1 SGHVS, CDR2 FQNEAQ. As DNA, the CDR3 is TGTGCCAGCAGCTTACCCCTACGACTAGCGGGACTCAACAATGAGCAGTTCTTC. Its translation: CASSLPLRLAGLNNEQFF.

V is TRBV9 and J is TRBJ2-7; D is ambiguous. The ends were cut back, 0 bases at V and 0 bases at J, with 7 bases in the middle. Looked up from germline, CDR1 is SGDLS and CDR2 is YYNGEE. This CDR3 contains 14 residues. The CDR3 region is CASSVEGFSYEQYF. For the CDR3, the DNA is TGTGCCAGCAGCGTAGAAGGGTTCTCCTACGAGCAGTACTTC. The full variable domain, rest sourced from reference TRBV9 and TRBJ2-7, is DSGVTQTPKHLITATGQRVTLRCSPRSGDLSVYWYQQSLDQGLQFLIQYYNGEERAKGNILERFSAQQFPDLHSELNLSSLELGDSALYFCASSVEGFSYEQYFGPGTRLTVT.

This chain joins TRBV25-1 and TRBJ1-2, with D hard to call. This CDR3 spans 12 amino acids. Germline V gene data show CDR1 as MGHDK and CDR2 as SYGVNS. With 6 bases removed from V and 2 bases from J, the gap between germline ends came to 7 bases. The CDR3 reads CASRMGNYGYTF. The CDR3 DNA is TGTGCCAGCAGGATGGGGAACTATGGCTACACCTTC.

The chain joins TRBV28 to TRBJ2-7, with TRBD1 matching over 7 bases. With V trimmed by 5 bases and J by 1 base, 8 bases remained unmatched. Germline assignment: CDR1 MDHEN and CDR2 SYDVKM. This CDR3 comprises 15 residues. The CDR3 DNA reads TGTGCCAGCAGTACCCCCGCAGGGGGTTCCTACGAGCAGTACTTC. Protein sequence: CASSTPAGGSYEQYF.

The genes are TRBV27 and TRBJ2-1, with 9 nucleotides matching TRBD2. The junction had 3 bases not matched to a gene; V was cut back by 3 bases and J by 0 bases. CDR3 size: 16 residues. Germline-derived CDR1 and CDR2 are MNHEY and SMNVEV (reference sequence). CDR3 coding DNA: TGTGCCAGCAGTTTCCTAGCGGGGCTCTCCTACAATGAGCAGTTCTTC. The encoded protein is CASSFLAGLSYNEQFF.

The chain links TRBV11-3 to TRBJ2-7; D is uncertain. CDR1 and CDR2 from the germline V gene are SGHNT and YENEEA. This CDR3 spans 15 amino acids. Trimming took 0 bases from V and 2 from J, leaving 11 bases between them. This chain's CDR3 is CASSLDRDTAYEQYF. As DNA, the CDR3 is TGTGCCAGCAGCTTAGATCGCGATACGGCCTACGAGCAGTACTTC.

The CDR3 is CASSARQGPGDYEQYF. The CDR3 DNA is TGTGCCAGCAGCGCCAGACAGGGACCGGGGGACTACGAGCAGTACTTC. The chain joins TRBV7-9 to TRBJ2-7; possible D gene TRBD1, 7 bases. The V and J ends lost 5 bases and 3 bases respectively, with 20 bases between them. CDR3 length: 16 residues. From germline, CDR1 is SEHNR and CDR2 FQNEAQ (reference sequence).

V and J are TRBV5-4 and TRBJ2-1; possible D gene TRBD2, 5 bases. Deletions cut 4 bases from V and 7 bases from J, with 12 bases between. Germline V gene lookup returns CDR1 SGHNT and CDR2 YYREEE (reference sequence). This CDR3 region has 13 residues. Here the CDR3 reads CASSPPDWNEQFF. The DNA of the CDR3 is TGTGCCAGCAGCCCGCCGGACTGGAATGAGCAGTTCTTC. The full variable domain, its missing parts supplied by reference TRBV5-4 and TRBJ2-1, is ETGVTQSPTHLIKTRGQQVTLRCSSQSGHNTVSWYQQALGQGPQFIFQYYREEENGRGNFPPRFSGLQFPNYSSELNVNALELDDSALYLCASSPPDWNEQFFGPGTRLTVL.

This chain joins TRBV28 and TRBJ2-5, with D possibly being TRBD1 (6 bases). The CDR3 is made up of 14 amino acids. Germline CDR1 and CDR2: MDHEN and SYDVKM. V was trimmed by 6 bases and J by 0 bases, leaving 11 bases between them. In DNA form, the CDR3 reads TGTGCCAGCAGCAAAACAGGGAACCAAGAGACCCAGTACTTC. Protein sequence: CASSKTGNQETQYF.

The gene calls are TRBV30 and TRBJ2-3; 8 bases agree with TRBD2. Germline V CDR1 and CDR2: GTSNPN, SVGIG (reference sequence). CDR3 size: 14 residues. V dropped 2 bases and J dropped 3; count of bases not matched to a gene: 4. CDR3 region: CAWSKTSVTDTQYF. CDR3 nucleotides: TGTGCCTGGAGTAAGACTAGCGTGACAGATACGCAGTATTTT.

The chain uses TRBV6-1 and TRBJ1-3; no clear D gene. Trimming removed 1 base at V and 0 bases at J, with 13 bases between. The CDR3 is made up of 17 amino acids. Germline V CDR1 and CDR2: MNHNS, SASEGT. CDR3 coding DNA: TGTGCCAGCAGTGAAGGGACGTGGGGTACCTCTGGAAACACCATATATTTT. Residues: CASSEGTWGTSGNTIYF.

The chain is built from TRBV18 and TRBJ2-1; D is unclear. With 3 bases removed from V and 5 bases from J, the gap between germline ends came to 8 bases. Germline CDR1 is KGHSH and CDR2 is LQKENI. There are 13 residues in the CDR3. CDR3 residues: CASSPLWDNEQFF. CDR3 in DNA: TGTGCCAGCTCACCTCTTTGGGACAATGAGCAGTTCTTC.

This rearrangement joins TRBV25-1 to TRBJ2-2; TRBD2 might be the D (5 bases). Trimming left V 2 bases short and J 7 bases short, with 5 bases between. Germline assignment: CDR1 MGHDK and CDR2 SYGVNS. The CDR3 has 12 amino acids. CDR3 sequence reads: CASSEGSGELFF. CDR3 DNA: TGTGCCAGCAGTGAAGGGAGCGGGGAGCTGTTTTTT.

CDR3 in DNA: TGTGCCAGCAGCTTAGCCACAGGGAACAATCAGCCCCAGCATTTT. This gives the protein CASSLATGNNQPQHF. This chain joins TRBV7-2 and TRBJ1-5, with D possibly TRBD1 on 6 matching bases. The CDR3 runs to 15 residues. V was trimmed by 0 bases and J by 3 bases, leaving 9 bases between them. Germline assignment: CDR1 SGHTA and CDR2 FQGNSA. Based on the CDR3 plus reference TRBV7-2 and TRBJ1-5, the full variable domain is GAGVSQSPSNKVTEKGKDVELRCDPISGHTALYWYRQSLGQGLEFLIYFQGNSAPDKSGLPSDRFSAERTGGSVSTLTIQRTQQEDSAVYLCASSLATGNNQPQHFGDGTRLSIL.

The rearrangement uses TRBV7-3 and TRBJ2-1; TRBD2 aligns across 8 bases. With 4 bases clipped from V and 2 bases from J, the junction kept 7 bases outside the gene matches. The CDR3 loop spans 16 amino acids. Germline CDR1 is SGHTA and CDR2 is FQGTGA. The CDR3 sequence is CASSSLAGPTYNEQFF. The CDR3 bases are TGTGCCAGCAGCTCCTTAGCGGGACCGACCTACAATGAGCAGTTCTTC.

The chain is built from TRBV7-6 and TRBJ1-1; TRBD1 matches at 8 bases. The J segment lost 3 bases and the V segment lost 4 bases, leaving 16 bases of the junction unmatched. The CDR3 totals 18 residues. CDR1 is SGHVS, CDR2 FNYEAQ, per germline. The CDR3 protein is CASSSWTGTPLSDTEAFF. For the CDR3, the DNA is TGTGCCAGCAGCTCATGGACAGGGACCCCCTTGTCGGACACTGAAGCTTTCTTT.

The V gene is TRBV7-2, the J gene TRBJ2-5; TRBD2 is a possible D gene (5 bases). The CDR3 is 14 amino acids. Germline lookup yields CDR1 SGHTA and CDR2 FQGNSA. With 5 bases removed from V and 4 bases from J, the gap between germline ends came to 14 bases. The CDR3 protein is CASSTRRGRETQYF. The CDR3, as DNA: TGTGCCAGCAGCACACGTAGAGGGAGAGAGACCCAGTACTTC.

The chain is built from TRBV15 and TRBJ2-5; 7 bases are shared with TRBD2. The CDR3 spans 15 residues. Germline lookup yields CDR1 LNHNV and CDR2 YYDKDF (reference sequence). V was pared by 0 bases and J by 4 bases, with 5 bases of the junction left unmatched. CDR3 sequence (DNA): TGTGCCACCAGCAGAGAGCGGGGGACCGGAGAGACCCAGTACTTC. It specifies CATSRERGTGETQYF.

About this clone itself: Other DNA sequences within the sample encode an identical CDR3. This chain connects TRBV27 to TRBJ2-2; D is ambiguous. CDR3 size: 13 residues. CDR1 MNHEY and CDR2 SMNVEV come from the germline V gene (reference sequence). The ends were cut back, 0 bases at V and 7 bases at J, with 6 bases in the middle. The CDR3 DNA reads TGTGCCAGCAGTTTATCAAGGGTCGGGGAGCTGTTTTTT. This gives the protein CASSLSRVGELFF.